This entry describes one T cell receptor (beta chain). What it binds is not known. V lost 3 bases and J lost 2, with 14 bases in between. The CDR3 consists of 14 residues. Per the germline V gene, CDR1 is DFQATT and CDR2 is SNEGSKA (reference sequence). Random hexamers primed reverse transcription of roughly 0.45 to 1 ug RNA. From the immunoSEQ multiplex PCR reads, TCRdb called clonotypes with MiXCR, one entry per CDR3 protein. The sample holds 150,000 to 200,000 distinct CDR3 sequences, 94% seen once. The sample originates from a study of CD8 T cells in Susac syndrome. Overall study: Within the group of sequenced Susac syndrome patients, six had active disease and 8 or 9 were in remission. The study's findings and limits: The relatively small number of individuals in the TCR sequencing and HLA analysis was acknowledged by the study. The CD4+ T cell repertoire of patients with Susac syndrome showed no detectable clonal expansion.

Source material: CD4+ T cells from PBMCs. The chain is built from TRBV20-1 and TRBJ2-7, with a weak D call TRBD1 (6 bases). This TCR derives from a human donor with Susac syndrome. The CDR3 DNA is TGCAGTGCTAGCGGGGACATAGGAACCTACGAGCAGTACTTC. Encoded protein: CSASGDIGTYEQYF.